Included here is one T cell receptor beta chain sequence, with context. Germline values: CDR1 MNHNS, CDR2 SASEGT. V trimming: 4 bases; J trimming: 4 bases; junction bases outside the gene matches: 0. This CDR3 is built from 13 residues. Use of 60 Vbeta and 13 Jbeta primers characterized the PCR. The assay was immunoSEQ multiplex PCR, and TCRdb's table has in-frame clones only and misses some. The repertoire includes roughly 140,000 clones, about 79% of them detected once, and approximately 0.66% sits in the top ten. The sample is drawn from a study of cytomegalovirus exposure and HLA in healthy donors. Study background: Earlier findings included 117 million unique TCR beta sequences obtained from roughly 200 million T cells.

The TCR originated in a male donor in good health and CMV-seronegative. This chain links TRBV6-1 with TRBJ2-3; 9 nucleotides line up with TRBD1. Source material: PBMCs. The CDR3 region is CASSGQGADTQYF. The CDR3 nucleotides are TGTGCCAGCAGTGGACAGGGGGCAGATACGCAGTATTTT.